This entry lists 21 T cell receptor beta chains sequenced from one sample in a study of blood T cells in healthy people across ages. For the second PCR, which ran for about 6 to 11 cycles, a sample-barcoded 5' primer and a J-beta primer mix were used. TCRdb called the 5' RACE reads again in MiXCR, with one record for every CDR3 protein. The sample has hundreds of thousands of distinct CDR3 sequences; over 40% are singletons. Sequencing input: blood. The receptors derive from a woman over 75 in good health.

CDR3 in amino acids: CASSFQEPIYGYTF. CDR3 sequence (DNA): TGCGCCAGCAGCTTCCAGGAGCCCATCTATGGCTACACCTTC. The chain recombines TRBV5-1 with TRBJ1-2; D call uncertain. Germline-derived CDR1 and CDR2 are SGHRS and YFSETQ. This CDR3 has 14 amino acids. Trimming left V 2 bases short and J 4 bases short, with 12 bases between.

The V gene is TRBV12-3 or TRBV12-4, the J gene TRBJ2-1, with D unresolved. The CDR3 length is 12 residues. The V and J ends lost 5 bases and 9 bases respectively, with 11 bases between them. CDR3 nucleotide sequence: TGTGCCAGCAGTGTTCGGGTAGGTGAGCAGTTCTTC. It codes for CASSVRVGEQFF.

The genes are TRBV14 and TRBJ2-2, with D unresolved. The CDR3 extends over 15 amino acids. Trimming cost V 0 bases and J 5 bases, with 10 bases left between them. CDR1 and CDR2 from the germline V gene are SGHDN and FVKESK. In nucleotides, the CDR3 is TGTGCCAGCAGCCAAGAGGGCGTTAGAACCGGGGAGCTGTTTTTT. Encoded protein: CASSQEGVRTGELFF.

This chain connects TRBV2 to TRBJ2-5, with 14 bases aligning to TRBD2. In germline, CDR1 is SNHLY, CDR2 FYNNEI. The V segment lost 8 bases and the J segment 4 bases; nucleotides outside the gene matches: 3. CDR3 length equals 14 residues. In DNA form, the CDR3 reads TGTGCCAGCTTGGGACTAGCGGGGGCAGAGACCCAGTACTTC. Amino acids: CASLGLAGAETQYF.

Ten or more counts support this clonotype. The chain has TRBV7-9 and TRBJ2-5; TRBD2 matches 7 bases. The CDR3 has 16 amino acids. With V trimmed by 7 bases and J by 0 bases, 11 bases remained unmatched. Germline CDR1 and CDR2: SEHNR and FQNEAQ (reference sequence). CDR3 DNA sequence: TGTGCCAGCATCAACTGGGGGGGGTATAACCAAGAGACCCAGTACTTC. It translates to CASINWGGYNQETQYF.

In its sample, this clonotype was seen many times. A much more abundant neighbour one base away suggests this may be a read error. The chain has TRBV21-1 and TRBJ2-3; the table assigns TRBD2, which was not confirmed against the DNA. TRBV21-1 is shown as a pseudogene. This CDR3 is built from 15 residues. The DNA for the CDR3 is TGTGCCAGCCGCTATACCGTCCTACCGGGAGATACGCAGTATTTT. Its translation: CASRYTVLPGDTQYF.

This chain joins TRBV20-1 and TRBJ1-1; a weak D match, TRBD1 (5 bases). Per germline, CDR1 DFQATT and CDR2 SNEGSKA (reference sequence). The CDR3 runs to 16 residues. V dropped 3 bases and J dropped 2 bases, with 19 bases sitting between them. For the CDR3, the DNA is TGCAGTGCTAGTACCCTCGGAAGACAGACTAACACTGAAGCTTTCTTT. It translates to CSASTLGRQTNTEAFF.

The chain recombines TRBV7-9 with TRBJ2-3; D not certain. Per the germline V gene, CDR1 is SEHNR and CDR2 is FQNEAQ (reference sequence). This CDR3 comprises 14 residues. Trimming pared 3 bases from V and 4 bases from J, leaving 11 bases between. The CDR3 DNA sequence: TGTGCCAGCAGCTTTTCGGGCCCACCAGATACGCAGTATTTT. This gives the protein CASSFSGPPDTQYF.

This chain links TRBV3-1 with TRBJ2-5; 9 bases agree with TRBD1. CDR1 LGHDT and CDR2 YNNKEL come from the germline V gene (reference sequence). V dropped 2 bases and J dropped 5; count of bases not matched to a gene: 3. This CDR3 is 14 amino acids long. DNA of the CDR3: TGTGCCAGCAGCCAAAGGACAGGGGTTGAGACCCAGTACTTC. This codes for CASSQRTGVETQYF.

The chain uses TRBV7-3 and TRBJ2-1; TRBD1 matches at 7 bases. Germline lookup yields CDR1 SGHTA and CDR2 FQGTGA. Trimming cost V 5 bases and J 2 bases; bases outside gene matches: 6. The CDR3 covers 15 residues. DNA for the CDR3: TGTGCCAGCAGCCAGACGGGACAGACCTACAATGAGCAGTTCTTC. Translation gives CASSQTGQTYNEQFF.

This chain uses TRBV10-3 with TRBJ1-5; 8 bases fit TRBD1. The V and J ends lost 7 bases and 2 bases, in that order; junction bases with no gene match: 4. Germline CDR1 ENHRY, CDR2 SYGVKD. This CDR3 comprises 14 residues. CDR3 coding DNA: TGTGCCATCAAGACAGGGGAGGGCAATCAGCCCCAGCATTTT. Its protein is CAIKTGEGNQPQHF.

The chain has TRBV20-1 and TRBJ1-1, with 8 bases that match TRBD1. The J segment lost 6 bases and the V segment lost 0 bases, leaving 6 bases of the junction unmatched. Germline CDR1 is DFQATT and CDR2 is SNEGSKA (reference sequence). The CDR3 loop spans 14 amino acids. The CDR3 is CSARDFSGGSEAFF. CDR3 in DNA: TGCAGTGCTAGAGATTTTTCAGGGGGCTCTGAAGCTTTCTTT.

The chain employs TRBV29-1 and TRBJ2-1; D possibly corresponds to TRBD2 (6 bases). The CDR3 has 12 residues. Between the trimmed V and J ends, which lost 0 bases and 9 bases, there was a span of 9 bases. Germline CDR1 and CDR2: SQVTM and ANQGSEA. Written as DNA, the CDR3 is TGCAGCGTTGAAGATCGGGGGACTGAGCAGTTCTTC. Residues: CSVEDRGTEQFF.

In the case of this clonotype: A much larger clone lies one base from this, so it may be a read error. The rearrangement joins TRBV12-3 or TRBV12-4 to TRBJ2-7; 9 nucleotides agree with TRBD2. The CDR3 has 18 amino acids. After removal of 3 bases from V and 7 bases from J, the junction contained 19 bases not matched to a gene. The CDR3 spells CASSFGRREGPSGNEQYF. The CDR3 DNA follows: TGTGCCAGCAGTTTCGGGCGGCGGGAGGGCCCCTCGGGCAATGAGCAGTACTTC.

As to this clonotype: A read error may be the cause here, since a much bigger clone is one base away. The CDR3 nucleotides are TGTGCCAGCAGCTTCGGACCGGCTTCCTACGAGCAGTACTTC. It is translated as CASSFGPASYEQYF. The rearrangement links TRBV5-5 to TRBJ2-7; D unresolved. CDR3 length equals 14 residues. The germline V and J ends were trimmed by 2 bases and 1 base, with 10 bases remaining between them. Per the germline V gene, CDR1 is SGHKS and CDR2 is YYEKEE (reference sequence).

On this clonotype: Since a much larger clone is just one base distant, this may be a read error. This sequence joins TRBV7-8 and TRBJ2-1; TRBD1 matches at 12 bases. The V segment lost 3 bases and the J segment 13 bases; nucleotides outside the gene matches: 10. CDR3 length: 15 residues. Germline values: CDR1 SGHVS, CDR2 FQNEAQ. The CDR3 DNA sequence: TGTGCCAGCAGCTTCCGGGACAGGGGGCAGGAGACCCAGTTCTTC. Its translation: CASSFRDRGQETQFF.

The V and J genes are TRBV29-1 and TRBJ2-3, with no clear D. Trimming pared 3 bases from V and 2 bases from J, leaving 6 bases between. Germline V gene sequence: CDR1 SQVTM, CDR2 ANQGSEA. This CDR3 region has 12 residues. This CDR3 is CSVEFPTDTQYF. CDR3 bases: TGCAGCGTTGAGTTTCCCACAGATACGCAGTATTTT.

This clonotype was seen at least ten times. V and J are TRBV27 and TRBJ2-5; perhaps TRBD1 as D (6 bases). The J call is uncertain, as TRBJ2-4 better fits the DNA end. The germline V gene encodes CDR1 MNHEY and CDR2 SMNVEV (reference sequence). This CDR3 region has 15 residues. CDR3 DNA sequence: TGTGCCAGCAGGCGCACAGGGAGCGCCAAAAACATTCAGTACTTC. Translation: CASRRTGSAKNIQYF.

This clonotype came up many times. The chain recombines TRBV5-1 with TRBJ2-7, with TRBD1 matching 8 bases. Per germline, CDR1 SGHRS and CDR2 YFSETQ. The CDR3 spans 16 residues. With 6 bases clipped from V and 0 bases from J, the junction kept 11 bases outside the gene matches. The CDR3 bases are TGCGCCAGCACAACTGGAGGACAGGGACCCTCCTACGAGCAGTACTTC. Its translation is CASTTGGQGPSYEQYF.

This clonotype has at least ten counts. The chain joins TRBV28 to TRBJ2-3; 15 bases match TRBD2. This CDR3 has 14 residues. Per germline, CDR1 MDHEN and CDR2 SYDVKM. V lost 8 bases, J lost 4 bases, and 1 base stayed unmatched. CDR3 nucleotides: TGTGCCAGCCGGACTAGCGGGGGGGCAGATACGCAGTATTTT. Translating it yields CASRTSGGADTQYF.

This clonotype was detected a few times. The CDR3 region is CASSPLAGVSTDTQYF. CDR3 in DNA: TGTGCCAGCAGCCCACTAGCGGGAGTTAGCACAGATACGCAGTATTTT. The rearrangement joins TRBV14 to TRBJ2-3; 11 nucleotides line up with TRBD2. This CDR3 has 16 amino acids. The trim removed 4 bases at V and 0 bases at J, leaving 3 bases unmatched. CDR1 is SGHDN, CDR2 FVKESK, per germline.